The 25 T cell receptor beta chains in this list originate from one sample, sequenced in a study of T cells in Graves' hyperthyroidism and ophthalmopathy. The investigators amplified TCR beta CDR3 regions from RNA transcripts. The HTBI primer set drove a first-round RT-PCR of the TCR CDR3. From the multiplex PCR reads, TCRdb called clonotypes with MiXCR, one entry per CDR3 protein. Of a few hundred thousand distinct CDR3 sequences in the sample, roughly 14% were seen once. Sequencing used blood. The receptors come from a woman aged 30 to 39 with Graves' hyperthyroidism that later progressed to Graves' ophthalmopathy.

As concerns this clonotype: With a much larger clone just one base away, this may be a read error. The J gene is TRBJ2-1, the V gene TRBV3-1; 10 positions agree with TRBD1. V was pared by 4 bases and J by 10 bases, with 7 bases of the junction left unmatched. The CDR3 covers 14 residues. CDR1 is LGHDT, CDR2 YNNKEL, per germline (reference sequence). CDR3 loop: CASSLRTGGIEQFF. Here the CDR3 DNA reads TGTGCCAGCAGCCTCCGGACAGGGGGGATAGAGCAGTTCTTC.

This sequence joins TRBV30 and TRBJ2-5; TRBD2 agrees at 9 bases. Germline V CDR1 and CDR2: GTSNPN, SVGIG (reference sequence). The trim removed 3 bases at V and 8 bases at J, leaving 10 bases unmatched. This CDR3 has 14 residues. CDR3 residues: CAWRGAGGPGTQYF. CDR3 nucleotides: TGTGCCTGGAGAGGTGCGGGAGGGCCGGGTACCCAGTACTTC.

This clonotype appeared many times. V and J are TRBV5-5 and TRBJ2-1, with 7 bases fitting TRBD2. The CDR3 has 15 amino acids. Per germline, CDR1 SGHKS and CDR2 YYEKEE (reference sequence). After removal of 1 base from V and 5 bases from J, the junction contained 6 bases not matched to a gene. The DNA of the CDR3 is TGTGCCAGCAGCTTGAGGCGGGAGTCTGACAATGAGCAGTTCTTC. Translation gives CASSLRRESDNEQFF.

Note on this clonotype: A much larger clone differs from this one at a single base, so this may be a read error. The chain links TRBV20-1 to TRBJ2-4, with D possibly TRBD1 on 6 matching bases. CDR3 size: 13 residues. Germline V gives CDR1 DFQATT, CDR2 SNEGSKA (reference sequence). Trimming took 7 bases from V and 5 from J, leaving 15 bases between them. The chain's CDR3 is CSGSADSQNIQYF. DNA of the CDR3: TGCAGTGGTAGCGCGGACAGCCAAAACATTCAGTACTTC.

V usage is TRBV12-3 or TRBV12-4 and J usage is TRBJ2-1; 9 bases align to TRBD2. There are 14 residues in the CDR3. J was trimmed by 4 bases and V by 6 bases; bases with no gene match: 4. The CDR3 sequence: CASSLAGLYNEQFF. CDR3 in DNA: TGTGCCAGCAGCCTAGCGGGACTATACAATGAGCAGTTCTTC.

This clonotype appeared many times. V is TRBV19 and J is TRBJ1-2, with D possibly matching TRBD1 (5 bases). Germline V gene lookup returns CDR1 LNHDA and CDR2 SQIVND (reference sequence). Trimming cost V 3 bases and J 2 bases, with 13 bases left between them. The CDR3 spans 15 residues. DNA for the CDR3: TGTGCCAGTAGTATTACGGGGCTTCCGAACTATGGCTACACCTTC. Protein product: CASSITGLPNYGYTF.

With regard to this clonotype: A read error is possible here, since a much larger clone lies one base away. The genes are TRBV5-6 and TRBJ1-1; D unresolved. Trimming removed 0 bases at V and 9 bases at J, with 12 bases between. Germline assignment: CDR1 SGHDT and CDR2 YYEEEE. The CDR3 extends over 13 amino acids. In nucleotides, the CDR3 is TGTGCCAGCAGCTTGGCCCCTGAGATGCAAGCTTTCTTT. This gives the protein CASSLAPEMQAFF.

The table lists this clonotype with many counts. The CDR3 spells CASSPSTNTEAFF. Written as DNA, the CDR3 is TGTGCCAGCTCACCTTCAACGAACACTGAAGCTTTCTTT. The chain has TRBV18 and TRBJ1-1, with unresolved D. There are 13 residues in the CDR3. The V and J ends lost 3 bases and 1 base respectively, with 6 bases between them. Per germline, CDR1 KGHSH and CDR2 LQKENI.

Many counts were recorded for this clonotype. The chain couples TRBV12-3 or TRBV12-4 to TRBJ1-1; D may be TRBD1 (5 bases). The length of the CDR3 is 14 residues. Trimming took 5 bases from V and 2 from J, leaving 12 bases between them. CDR3 residues: CASSRGQFNTEAFF. The CDR3 nucleotides are TGTGCCAGCAGTCGTGGACAATTTAACACTGAAGCTTTCTTT.

This clonotype appeared many times. The chain is built from TRBV7-8 and TRBJ2-3; D may be TRBD1 (6 bases). Trimming pared 2 bases from V and 5 bases from J, leaving 17 bases between. The CDR3 spans 16 residues. Germline CDR1 is SGHVS and CDR2 is FQNEAQ. The chain's CDR3 is CASSLPERGKEDTQYF. The DNA of the CDR3 is TGTGCCAGCAGCTTACCCGAAAGGGGGAAGGAAGATACGCAGTATTTT.

This clonotype was counted ten times or more. The chain links TRBV7-9 to TRBJ2-5, with 11 bases lining up with TRBD2. The V gene's germline CDR1 is SEHNR and CDR2 FQNEAQ (reference sequence). The CDR3 contains 16 residues. V gave up 5 bases and J gave up 11 bases; unmatched junction bases: 16. Here the CDR3 DNA reads TGTGCCAGCAGCCCACGGGTCGAACTAGCGGGAGAGGCGCAGTACTTC. It yields the protein CASSPRVELAGEAQYF.

This clonotype was observed at least ten times. This chain links TRBV12-3 or TRBV12-4 with TRBJ1-3; 7 bases fit TRBD1. After removal of 8 bases from V and 2 bases from J, the junction contained 6 bases not matched to a gene. The CDR3 totals 14 residues. CDR3 amino acids: CASDEQGPGNTIYF. The DNA for the CDR3 is TGTGCCAGCGACGAACAGGGGCCTGGAAACACCATATATTTT.

This clonotype showed up many times. The rearrangement links TRBV12-3 or TRBV12-4 to TRBJ1-1; TRBD1 matches at 9 bases. There are 13 residues in the CDR3. J lost 4 bases, V lost 8 bases, and 5 bases had no gene match. Written as DNA, the CDR3 is TGTGCCAGCTTGGGACAGGGAAGCACTGAAGCTTTCTTT. Protein product: CASLGQGSTEAFF.

This clonotype occurred many times. The chain recombines TRBV10-3 with TRBJ1-5; D ambiguous. V lost 3 bases and J 6 bases, leaving 18 bases between the germline ends. From germline, CDR1 is ENHRY and CDR2 SYGVKD. This CDR3 has 16 residues. The CDR3 is CAISDSAGSSLQPQHF. CDR3 sequence (DNA): TGTGCCATCAGTGACTCAGCGGGATCCTCACTTCAGCCCCAGCATTTT.

This clonotype showed up many times. The chain carries TRBV20-1 and TRBJ2-7; 11 positions agree with TRBD2. The ends lost 3 bases at V and 1 base at J; junction bases unmatched: 2. The CDR3 sequence is 14 residues long. The germline V gene has CDR1 DFQATT and CDR2 SNEGSKA (reference sequence). The DNA for the CDR3 is TGCAGTGCTAGTATAGCGGGAGGGTCCTACGAGCAGTACTTC. Translation gives CSASIAGGSYEQYF.

This clonotype was counted ten times or more. The chain combines TRBV6-1 with TRBJ1-1; 9 bases match TRBD1. Germline values: CDR1 MNHNS, CDR2 SASEGT. CDR3 size: 15 residues. The junction had 8 bases not matched to a gene; V was cut back by 5 bases and J by 4 bases. CDR3 nucleotide sequence: TGTGCCAGCAGTCCATCCCCGACAGGGGGCACTGAAGCTTTCTTT. Its protein product is CASSPSPTGGTEAFF.

The CDR3 region is CASSLRWVETQYF. The DNA for the CDR3 is TGTGCCAGCAGCTTAAGATGGGTGGAGACCCAGTACTTC. The rearrangement joins TRBV7-2 to TRBJ2-5; the D is unclear. V lost 2 bases, J lost 5 bases, and 9 bases lay in between. Germline V gene lookup returns CDR1 SGHTA and CDR2 FQGNSA. This CDR3 contains 13 residues.

This clonotype has ten or more counts. The V gene is TRBV19, the J gene TRBJ1-2, with a possible D match to TRBD1 (5 bases). The germline V and J ends were trimmed by 5 bases and 5 bases, with 12 bases remaining between them. CDR1 is LNHDA, CDR2 SQIVND, per germline (reference sequence). The CDR3 sequence is 13 residues long. The CDR3 bases are TGTGCCAGTAGTCCCAGACAGCATTATGGCTACACCTTC. Translated: CASSPRQHYGYTF. Full variable domain (missing parts from reference TRBV19 and TRBJ1-2): DGGITQSPKYLFRKEGQNVTLSCEQNLNHDAMYWYRQDPGQGLRLIYYSQIVNDFQKGDIAEGYSVSREKKESFPLTVTSAQKNPTAFYLCASSPRQHYGYTFGSGTRLTVV.

This clonotype has only a few counts. The chain carries TRBV3-1 and TRBJ1-2, with 8 bases that match TRBD1. CDR1 is LGHDT, CDR2 YNNKEL, per germline (reference sequence). CDR3 size: 16 residues. Unmatched junction bases numbered 12, after V lost 4 bases and J lost 5 bases. CDR3 bases: TGTGCCAGCAGCCGGTACACAGGGGGAATCGAGTATGGCTACACCTTC. Encoded protein: CASSRYTGGIEYGYTF.

A few counts support this clonotype. The conserved final phenylalanine or tryptophan is absent from the CDR3, which likely points to a read error. The chain links TRBV7-6 to TRBJ2-1; 11 nucleotides line up with TRBD2. The V gene end was trimmed by 8 bases and the J gene end by 7 bases; junction bases not matched to a gene: 10. This CDR3 is 15 amino acids long. Germline V lookup: CDR1 SGHVS, CDR2 FNYEAQ. CDR3 coding DNA: TGTGCCAGCGGCGAAACTAGCGGGAGTATAAATGAGCAGTTCCTC. Translated, it gives CASGETSGSINEQFL.

This clonotype was seen many times. This sequence joins TRBV30 and TRBJ2-2; no reliable D call. Germline CDR1 and CDR2: GTSNPN and SVGIG (reference sequence). The CDR3 is 14 residues long. V was trimmed by 5 bases and J by 7 bases, leaving 17 bases between them. This CDR3 is CAWAPILENGELFF. Written as DNA, the CDR3 is TGTGCCTGGGCACCCATTCTAGAGAACGGGGAGCTGTTTTTT.

The chain carries TRBV11-3 and TRBJ1-5, with unresolved D. Germline V gene lookup returns CDR1 SGHNT and CDR2 YENEEA. Trimming shortened V by 3 bases and J by 1 base, and 16 bases separated the two germline ends. The CDR3 has 17 amino acids. CDR3 residues: CASSFPGWAESNQPQHF. The CDR3 bases are TGTGCCAGCAGCTTTCCGGGGTGGGCGGAGAGCAATCAGCCCCAGCATTTT.

This clonotype was counted at least ten times. The chain recombines TRBV5-1 with TRBJ2-1; 7 nucleotides align to TRBD2. This CDR3 has 14 residues. Germline loops: CDR1 SGHRS, CDR2 YFSETQ. V was clipped by 2 bases and J by 4 bases; unmatched bases: 3. The DNA of the CDR3 is TGCGCCAGCAGCTTACGGGAGGTTTACAATGAGCAGTTCTTC. Translating it yields CASSLREVYNEQFF.

With regard to this clonotype: A junction boundary mismatches the germline segment, possibly from a read error. This sequence joins TRBV19 and TRBJ2-3, with D uncertain. Germline assignment: CDR1 LNHDA and CDR2 SQIVND (reference sequence). CDR3 length equals 19 residues. This CDR3 is CASGMSRFSPTMFTDTQYF. CDR3 coding DNA: TGTGCCAGTGGTATGTCGCGCTTTTCACCAACCATGTTCACAGATACGCAGTATTTT.

This clonotype appeared many times. V gene TRBV5-1 combines with J gene TRBJ2-2, with unresolved D. Germline loops: CDR1 SGHRS, CDR2 YFSETQ. The CDR3 consists of 15 residues. V was pared by 6 bases and J by 0 bases, with 12 bases between. This CDR3 is CASTDKPANTGELFF. The CDR3 DNA reads TGCGCCAGCACCGACAAGCCCGCGAACACCGGGGAGCTGTTTTTT.